One sample yielded the 22 T cell receptor beta chains listed below, sequenced in a study of blood T cell repertoires in COVID-19. Data came from immunoSEQ multiplex PCR; TCRdb stores just in-frame clones and leaves some out. The sample holds 200,000 to 300,000 clones, approximately 83% seen once. The material sequenced was PBMCs or T cells enriched from blood (not recorded which). These receptors were obtained from a middle-aged woman with acute COVID-19.

The chain recombines TRBV6-6 with TRBJ2-1, with D possibly matching TRBD2 (6 bases). Trimming shortened V by 6 bases and J by 3 bases, and 9 bases separated the two germline ends. The V gene's germline CDR1 is MNHNY and CDR2 SVGAGI (reference sequence). The CDR3 sequence is 13 residues long. CDR3 in DNA: TGTGCCAGCAGCTCGCGGGGCTACAATGAGCAGTTCTTC. This sequence encodes CASSSRGYNEQFF.

This clone was observed once. This rearrangement joins TRBV24-1 to TRBJ1-2; D is perhaps TRBD1 (5 bases). V lost 0 bases to trimming and J lost 8 bases, with 9 bases between them. The CDR3 covers 13 residues. The germline gives CDR1 KGHDR, CDR2 SFDVKD. DNA of the CDR3: TGTGCCACCAGTGATTTGGTGGGGGGAGGCTACACCTTC. Its translation is CATSDLVGGGYTF.

This sequence joins TRBV10-2 and TRBJ2-5; 10 nucleotides match TRBD2. Germline CDR1 and CDR2: WSHSY and SAAADI. The CDR3 runs 15 residues. J lost 5 bases, V lost 5 bases, and 8 bases had no gene match. CDR3 sequence reads: CASSKTSGEGETQYF. CDR3 sequence (DNA): TGCGCCAGCAGTAAAACTAGCGGGGAGGGGGAGACCCAGTACTTC.

To note about this clone: Relative to the germline gene, one junction end is altered; a read error may explain this. The V call is TRBV14, the J call TRBJ2-7; possible D gene TRBD1, 5 bases. CDR1 and CDR2 (germline): SGHDN, FVKESK. This CDR3 comprises 11 residues. For the CDR3, the DNA is TGTGCCAGCAGCCAAGTAACTCAGGGCGACTTC. Translated: CASSQVTQGDF.

The chain joins TRBV4-1 to TRBJ2-7; 14 positions match TRBD2. The CDR3 is made up of 17 amino acids. V trimming: 0 bases; J trimming: 3 bases; junction bases outside the gene matches: 4. Germline values: CDR1 MGHRA, CDR2 YSYEKL. The CDR3 DNA reads as TGCGCCAGCAGCCAAGATCCCGGGACTAGCGGGGGCTACGAGCAGTACTTC. The encoded protein is CASSQDPGTSGGYEQYF.

This chain links TRBV7-3 with TRBJ1-1; D is undetermined. Germline CDR1 SGHTA, CDR2 FQGTGA. Deletions cut 1 base from V and 5 bases from J, with 8 bases between. The CDR3 totals 13 residues. The CDR3, as DNA: TGTGCCAGCAGCTTAAATCACGAGACTGAAGCTTTCTTT. This sequence encodes CASSLNHETEAFF. Variable domain in full (rest from reference TRBV7-3 and TRBJ1-1): GAGVSQTPSNKVTEKGKYVELRCDPISGHTALYWYRQSLGQGPEFLIYFQGTGAADDSGLPNDRFFAVRPEGSVSTLKIQRTERGDSAVYLCASSLNHETEAFFGQGTRLTVV.

V is TRBV3-1 (or the pseudogene TRBV3-2) and J is TRBJ2-2; D is possibly TRBD1 (5 bases). Trimming took 4 bases from V and 8 from J, leaving 8 bases between them. The CDR3 sequence is 12 residues long. Germline V gives CDR1 LGHDT, CDR2 YNNKEL (reference sequence). CDR3 amino acids: CASSLRTGELFF. The DNA for the CDR3 is TGTGCCAGCAGCCTCAGGACAGGGGAGCTGTTTTTT.

The V and J genes are TRBV4-1 and TRBJ1-2, with D possibly TRBD1 on 5 matching bases. The V gene lost 0 bases and the J gene lost 4 bases, with 15 bases spanning the gap. Germline V lookup: CDR1 MGHRA, CDR2 YSYEKL. The CDR3 contains 16 residues. CDR3 loop: CASSQEWGARAYGYTF. The CDR3 DNA follows: TGCGCCAGCAGCCAAGAGTGGGGCGCGAGAGCCTATGGCTACACCTTC.

This chain uses TRBV10-3 with TRBJ2-1; the D is unclear. V was trimmed by 4 bases and J by 0 bases, leaving 10 bases between them. Germline V lookup: CDR1 ENHRY, CDR2 SYGVKD. The CDR3 is made up of 15 amino acids. In DNA form, the CDR3 reads TGTGCCATCAGTGCGGGTTCGGCCTCCTACAATGAGCAGTTCTTC. This gives the protein CAISAGSASYNEQFF.

The V gene is TRBV7-3, the J gene TRBJ2-1, with TRBD2 matching over 10 bases. CDR3 size: 14 residues. The germline CDR1 and CDR2 sequences are SGHTA and FQGTGA. V dropped 6 bases and J dropped 10; count of bases not matched to a gene: 9. The CDR3 coding sequence is TGTGCCAGCAGAGAGCTAGCGGGAGTAGGAGAGCAGTTCTTC. Translation gives CASRELAGVGEQFF.

The chain couples TRBV7-2 to TRBJ1-6; D uncertain. Germline values: CDR1 SGHTA, CDR2 FQGNSA. Trimming removed 3 bases from V and 5 bases from J, with 8 bases in between. There are 14 residues in the CDR3. The CDR3 reads CASSFGLNNSPLHF. The CDR3 DNA is TGTGCCAGCAGCTTCGGGTTGAATAATTCACCCCTCCACTTT.

The V and J genes are TRBV19 and TRBJ2-7, with 10 bases that match TRBD2. CDR1 is LNHDA, CDR2 SQIVND, per germline (reference sequence). The trim removed 3 bases at V and 3 bases at J, leaving 5 bases unmatched. This CDR3 comprises 15 residues. The CDR3, as DNA: TGTGCCAGTAGTATGGAGTCTAGCGGGAGCTACGAGCAGTACTTC. It specifies CASSMESSGSYEQYF. The full variable domain, with the rest looked up from reference TRBV19 and TRBJ2-7, is DGGITQSPKYLFRKEGQNVTLSCEQNLNHDAMYWYRQDPGQGLRLIYYSQIVNDFQKGDIAEGYSVSREKKESFPLTVTSAQKNPTAFYLCASSMESSGSYEQYFGPGTRLTVT.

This clone was seen a single time. The chain has TRBV29-1 and TRBJ1-2; D is ambiguous. Looked up from germline, CDR1 is SQVTM and CDR2 is ANQGSEA. The CDR3 contains 12 residues. V shed 4 bases and J shed 0 bases, with 6 bases lying between them. CDR3 nucleotide sequence: TGCAGCGTTGGTGGCCCTAACTATGGCTACACCTTC. Its translation: CSVGGPNYGYTF.

The chain combines TRBV13 with TRBJ2-1; D perhaps matches TRBD2 (6 bases). The CDR3 runs 16 residues. Germline V gene sequence: CDR1 PRHDT, CDR2 FYEKMQ (reference sequence). V shed 0 bases and J shed 9 bases, with 18 bases lying between them. CDR3 amino acids: CASSLGRYGTGPEQFF. DNA for the CDR3: TGTGCCAGCAGCTTAGGCCGATACGGGACTGGACCTGAGCAGTTCTTC.

The gene calls are TRBV24-1 and TRBJ2-1, with TRBD2 matching 8 bases. V gave up 1 base and J gave up 9 bases; unmatched junction bases: 4. This CDR3 is built from 14 residues. CDR1 KGHDR and CDR2 SFDVKD come from the germline V gene. CDR3 in DNA: TGTGCCACCAGTGATTTCGCGGGGGGCGGTGAGCAGTTCTTC. It specifies CATSDFAGGGEQFF.

About this clone: At the DNA level, this CDR3 is encoded by other sequences in the same sample as well. The chain is built from TRBV7-9 and TRBJ2-7; D may be TRBD2 (5 bases). The CDR3 has 14 residues. In germline, CDR1 is SEHNR, CDR2 FQNEAQ (reference sequence). Trimming left V 1 base short and J 2 bases short, with 9 bases between. Here the CDR3 DNA reads TGTGCCAGCAGCTTAGGTTCCGGGACCTACGAGCAGTACTTC. Translated: CASSLGSGTYEQYF.

This rearrangement joins TRBV13 to TRBJ2-7; maybe TRBD2 (6 bases). The CDR3 totals 15 residues. Trimming cost V 4 bases and J 0 bases, with 13 bases left between them. Germline loops: CDR1 PRHDT, CDR2 FYEKMQ (reference sequence). The CDR3 protein is CASSWRATSSYEQYF. For the CDR3, the DNA is TGTGCCAGCAGCTGGAGGGCCACGAGCTCCTACGAGCAGTACTTC.

The chain links TRBV7-3 to TRBJ2-1; possible D gene TRBD2, 6 bases. Germline V lookup: CDR1 SGHTA, CDR2 FQGTGA. CDR3 size: 13 residues. V was clipped by 3 bases and J by 7 bases, with 10 bases between them. The CDR3 protein is CASSFNSGNEQFF. DNA for the CDR3: TGTGCCAGCAGCTTCAATAGCGGTAATGAGCAGTTCTTC.

The rearrangement uses TRBV28 and TRBJ2-3; D is ambiguous. The CDR3 spans 13 residues. Germline CDR1 and CDR2: MDHEN and SYDVKM. Trimming took 10 bases from V and 3 from J, leaving 14 bases between them. The CDR3 reads CATLEAGTDTQYF. CDR3 nucleotides: TGTGCCACCCTCGAGGCCGGGACAGATACGCAGTATTTT.

This chain connects TRBV1 to TRBJ2-2; TRBD2 is the table's D call and was not checked against the DNA. TRBV1 is listed as a pseudogene. The CDR3 length is 14 residues. The DNA for the CDR3 is TGCACGCTGTGGGGGGGCGATCTCGCCGGGGAGCTGTTTTTT. Protein: CTLWGGDLAGELFF.

V is TRBV14 and J is TRBJ1-2, with D unclear. The CDR3 extends over 13 amino acids. The germline CDR1 and CDR2 sequences are SGHDN and FVKESK. V dropped 1 base and J dropped 8 bases, with 11 bases sitting between them. The DNA of the CDR3 is TGTGCCAGCAGCCAAGTCGTAGCCTTAGGCTACACCTTC. It encodes CASSQVVALGYTF.

The rearrangement joins TRBV29-1 to TRBJ2-6; no reliable D call. Trimming took off 5 bases at V and 0 bases at J, with 5 bases between the two ends. The germline V gene has CDR1 SQVTM and CDR2 ANQGSEA. The CDR3 extends over 13 amino acids. DNA for the CDR3: TGCAGCGTTCGTAGCTCTGGGGCCAACGTCCTGACTTTC. Protein sequence: CSVRSSGANVLTF.